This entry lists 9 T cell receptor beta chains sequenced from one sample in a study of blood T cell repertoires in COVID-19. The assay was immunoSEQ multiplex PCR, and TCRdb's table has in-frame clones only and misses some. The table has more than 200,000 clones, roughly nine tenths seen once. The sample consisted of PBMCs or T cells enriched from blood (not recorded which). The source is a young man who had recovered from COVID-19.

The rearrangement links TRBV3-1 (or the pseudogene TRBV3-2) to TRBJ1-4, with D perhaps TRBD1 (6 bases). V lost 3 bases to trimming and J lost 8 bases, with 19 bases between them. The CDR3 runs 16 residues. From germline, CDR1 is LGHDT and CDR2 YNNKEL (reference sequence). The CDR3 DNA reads TGTGCCAGCAGCCAGCTTTGGGGTAACAGGGTCGAAAAACTGTTTTTT. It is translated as CASSQLWGNRVEKLFF.

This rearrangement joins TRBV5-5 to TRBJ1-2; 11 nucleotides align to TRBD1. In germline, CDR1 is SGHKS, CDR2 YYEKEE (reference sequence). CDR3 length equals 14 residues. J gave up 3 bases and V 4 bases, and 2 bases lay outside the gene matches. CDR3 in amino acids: CASSKGQGDYGYTF. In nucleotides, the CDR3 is TGTGCCAGCAGCAAGGGACAGGGGGACTATGGCTACACCTTC.

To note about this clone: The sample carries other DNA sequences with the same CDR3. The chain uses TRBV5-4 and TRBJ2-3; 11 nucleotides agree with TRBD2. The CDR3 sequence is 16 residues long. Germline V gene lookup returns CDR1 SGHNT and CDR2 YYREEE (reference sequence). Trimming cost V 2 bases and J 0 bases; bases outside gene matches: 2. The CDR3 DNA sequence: TGTGCCAGCAGCTTACGACTAGCGGGGAGCACAGATACGCAGTATTTT. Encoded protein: CASSLRLAGSTDTQYF.

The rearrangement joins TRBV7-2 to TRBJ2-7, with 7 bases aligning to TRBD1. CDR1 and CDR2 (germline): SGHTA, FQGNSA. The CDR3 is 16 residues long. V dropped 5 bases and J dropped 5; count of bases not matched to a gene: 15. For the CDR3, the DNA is TGTGCCAGCAGCACGCGACAGGGTGTTTTCGGCCACGAGCAGTACTTC. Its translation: CASSTRQGVFGHEQYF.

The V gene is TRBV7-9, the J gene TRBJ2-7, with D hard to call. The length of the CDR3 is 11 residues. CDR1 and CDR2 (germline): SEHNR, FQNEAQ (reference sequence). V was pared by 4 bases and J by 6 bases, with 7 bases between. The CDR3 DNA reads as TGTGCCAGCAGCTCAGGATTCGAGCAGTACTTC. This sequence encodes CASSSGFEQYF. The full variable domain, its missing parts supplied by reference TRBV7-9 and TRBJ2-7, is DTGVSQNPRHKITKRGQNVTFRCDPISEHNRLYWYRQTLGQGPEFLTYFQNEAQLEKSRLLSDRFSAERPKGSFSTLEIQRTEQGDSAMYLCASSSGFEQYFGPGTRLTVT.

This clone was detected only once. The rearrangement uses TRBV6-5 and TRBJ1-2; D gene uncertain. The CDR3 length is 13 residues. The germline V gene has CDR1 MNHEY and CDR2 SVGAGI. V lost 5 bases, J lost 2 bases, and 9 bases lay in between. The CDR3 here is CASSPTVNYGYTF. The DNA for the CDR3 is TGTGCCAGCAGTCCGACTGTAAACTATGGCTACACCTTC.

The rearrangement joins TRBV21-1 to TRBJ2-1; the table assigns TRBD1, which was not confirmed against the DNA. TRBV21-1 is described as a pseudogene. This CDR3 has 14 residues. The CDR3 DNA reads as TGTGCCAGCAGCAAAGAGGGGCGATACAATGAGCAGTTCTTC. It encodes CASSKEGRYNEQFF.

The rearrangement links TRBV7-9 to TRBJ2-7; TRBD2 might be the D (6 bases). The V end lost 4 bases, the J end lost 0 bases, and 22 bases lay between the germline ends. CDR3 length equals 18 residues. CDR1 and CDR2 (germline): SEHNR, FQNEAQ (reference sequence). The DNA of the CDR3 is TGTGCCAGCAGCTCCTTGGTTTTCGCGGGGAGCAGCTCCTACGAGCAGTACTTC. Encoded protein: CASSSLVFAGSSSYEQYF.

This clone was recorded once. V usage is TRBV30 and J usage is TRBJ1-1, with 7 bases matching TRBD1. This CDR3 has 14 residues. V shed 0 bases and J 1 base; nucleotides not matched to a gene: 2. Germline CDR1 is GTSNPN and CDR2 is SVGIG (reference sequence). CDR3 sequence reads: CAWSVDRANTEAFF. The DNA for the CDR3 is TGTGCCTGGAGTGTCGACAGGGCGAACACTGAAGCTTTCTTT.